This T cell receptor beta chain was recorded in a study of vaccination effects on CD4 cells after COVID-19. Germline lookup yields CDR1 MNHEY and CDR2 SVGEGT. The V segment lost 5 bases and the J segment 1 base; nucleotides outside the gene matches: 6. The CDR3 spans 16 residues. Findings and caveats of the study: Nearly all vaccine-induced clones in healthy recipients recognized only SARS-CoV-2.

Generated by immunoSEQ multiplex PCR, the TCRdb table keeps only in-frame clones and is missing some. This sample carries roughly 67,000 clones, over 70% of them seen once, and the ten largest clones take roughly a tenth. Concerning this clone: Antigen specificity is unknown. Other DNA sequences in this sample translate to the same CDR3.

ViraFEST used viral peptide pools to expand antigen-specific CD4+ T cells before sequencing. Cultured cells yielded isolated CD4+ T cells after less than 11 days. Previously uninfected by SARS-CoV-2, the vaccine recipients also showed negative nucleocapsid antibodies. Cultures used approximately 2 million PBMC per well, about 10 IU/ml IL-2 and approximately 10 ug/ml peptides. On days 3 and 7, fresh IL-2 medium replaced half the medium. This clonotype was sampled from a human donor who received a COVID-19 vaccine. The chain combines TRBV6-2 or TRBV6-3 with TRBJ2-2, with TRBD1 identical over 8 bases. The sample consisted of CD4+ T cells from PBMCs cultured with SARS-CoV-2 spike peptides, taken before COVID-19 vaccination. CDR3 DNA sequence: TGTGCCAGCAGTCCCCCCGGGACAGGGAACACCGGGGAGCTGTTTTTT. This gives the protein CASSPPGTGNTGELFF.